This TCR beta chain was identified in a study of cytomegalovirus exposure and HLA in healthy donors. General observations from the study: The Asian-associated ancestry cluster reportedly had fewer N-insertions than the 666-donor mean in a later analysis. The classifier was said to identify cytomegalovirus status with high specificity and sensitivity. A later analysis revealed that TCR association rates differed between HLA loci, peaking at DRB1 and bottoming out at HLA-C. Earlier results showed most TCR beta V segments being productive about 90% or about 30% of the time.

Per germline, CDR1 SGDLS and CDR2 YYNGEE. The ends were cut back, 4 bases at V and 2 bases at J, with 12 bases in the middle. The length of the CDR3 is 14 residues. In the case of this clone: Its specificity is unknown.

The PCR made use of 60 Vbeta and 13 Jbeta primers. Using immunoSEQ multiplex PCR, the repertoire was profiled, and TCRdb retains in-frame clones only, with some absent. Here the sample spans 150,000 to 200,000 clones, about 71% being singletons. The receptor was isolated from a man aged 45-65 years in good health and CMV-seronegative. This chain links TRBV9 with TRBJ2-5; weak D call: TRBD2 (6 bases). Specimen: PBMCs. CDR3 sequence reads: CASSPGAGQETQYF. The CDR3 coding sequence is TGTGCCAGCAGCCCGGGAGCAGGGCAAGAGACCCAGTACTTC.